This TCR beta chain was found in a study of OX40 agonist ivuxolimab in advanced cancers. Turning to the study itself: The patients received agonistic anti-OX40 (CD134) antibody ivuxolimab. Study-wide results and limits: In general, CD8+ T cells held more expanded clones than CD4+ did, on average. The study did not work out the antigen specificity of the expanded peripheral T cells. There was clonal expansion of CD4+ and CD8+ blood T cells by week 6 at 0.1 to 3.0 mg/kg.

The protocol was immunoSEQ multiplex PCR, while the TCRdb copy is restricted to in-frame clones and leaves out a portion. The data contain around 53,000 clones, roughly 83% of them singletons. CDR1 WNHNN and CDR2 SYGVQD come from the germline V gene (reference sequence). The CDR3 is 16 amino acids. V shed 3 bases, J shed 0 bases, and the junction held 4 bases outside the gene matches. A note on this clone: Its antigen remains unidentified.

The TCR originated in an adult with an advanced solid tumor such as melanoma, head and neck, liver or kidney cancer. V and J are TRBV10-1 and TRBJ2-7; TRBD2 agrees at 11 bases. Material: CD4+ or CD8+ T cells sorted from blood, obtained in a trial of the OX40 agonist ivuxolimab. CDR3 nucleotide sequence: TGCGCCAGCAGTGACCCCGGGACTAGCGGCTCCTACGAGCAGTACTTC. Translated, it gives CASSDPGTSGSYEQYF.